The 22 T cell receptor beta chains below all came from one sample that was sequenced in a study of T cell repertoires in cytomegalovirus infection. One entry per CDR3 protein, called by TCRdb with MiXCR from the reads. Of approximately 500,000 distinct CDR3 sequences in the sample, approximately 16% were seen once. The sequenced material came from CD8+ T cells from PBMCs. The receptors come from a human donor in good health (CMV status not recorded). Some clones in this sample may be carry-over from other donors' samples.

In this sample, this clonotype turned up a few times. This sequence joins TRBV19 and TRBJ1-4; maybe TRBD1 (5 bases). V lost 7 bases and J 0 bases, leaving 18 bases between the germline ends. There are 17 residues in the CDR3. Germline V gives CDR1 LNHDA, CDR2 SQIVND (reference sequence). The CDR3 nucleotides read TGTGCCAGTATACTCAGCAGGGCAGGTCCAACTAATGAAAAACTGTTTTTT. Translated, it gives CASILSRAGPTNEKLFF.

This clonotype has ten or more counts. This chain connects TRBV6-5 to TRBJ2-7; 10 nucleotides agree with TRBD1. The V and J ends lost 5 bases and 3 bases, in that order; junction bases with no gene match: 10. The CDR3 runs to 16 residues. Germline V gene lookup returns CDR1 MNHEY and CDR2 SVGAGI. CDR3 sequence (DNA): TGTGCCAGCAGTCCCTCCCCGGGACAGGGGAACTACGAGCAGTACTTC. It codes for CASSPSPGQGNYEQYF.

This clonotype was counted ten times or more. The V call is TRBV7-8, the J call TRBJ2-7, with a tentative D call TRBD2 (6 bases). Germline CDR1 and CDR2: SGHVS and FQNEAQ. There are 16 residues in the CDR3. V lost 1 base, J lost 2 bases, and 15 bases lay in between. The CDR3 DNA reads TGTGCCAGCAGCTTAGGGTTGGAGGGTAAGGCCTACGAGCAGTACTTC. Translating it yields CASSLGLEGKAYEQYF.

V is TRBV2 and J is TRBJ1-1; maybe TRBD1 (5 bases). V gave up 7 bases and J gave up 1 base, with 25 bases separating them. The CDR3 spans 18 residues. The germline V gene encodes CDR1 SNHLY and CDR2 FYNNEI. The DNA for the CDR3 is TGTGCCAGCACCCCCCTCGTGGGGGGAGGGGATCGGAACACTGAAGCTTTCTTT. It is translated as CASTPLVGGGDRNTEAFF.

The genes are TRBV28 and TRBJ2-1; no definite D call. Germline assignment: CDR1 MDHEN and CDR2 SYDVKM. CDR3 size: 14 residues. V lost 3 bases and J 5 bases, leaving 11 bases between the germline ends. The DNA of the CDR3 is TGTGCCAGCAGTTTGGTCCGTGCGGACAATGAGCAGTTCTTC. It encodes CASSLVRADNEQFF. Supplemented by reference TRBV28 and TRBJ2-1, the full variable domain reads DVKVTQSSRYLVKRTGEKVFLECVQDMDHENMFWYRQDPGLGLRLIYFSYDVKMKEKGDIPEGYSVSREKKERFSLILESASTNQTSMYLCASSLVRADNEQFFGPGTRLTVL.

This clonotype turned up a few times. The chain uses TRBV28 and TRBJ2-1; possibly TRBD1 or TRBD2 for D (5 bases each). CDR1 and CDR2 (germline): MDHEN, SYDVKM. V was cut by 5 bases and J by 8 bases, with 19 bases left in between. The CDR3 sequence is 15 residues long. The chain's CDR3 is CASSPTGRPLDEQFF. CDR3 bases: TGTGCCAGCAGTCCGACGGGGCGGCCTCTCGATGAGCAGTTCTTC.

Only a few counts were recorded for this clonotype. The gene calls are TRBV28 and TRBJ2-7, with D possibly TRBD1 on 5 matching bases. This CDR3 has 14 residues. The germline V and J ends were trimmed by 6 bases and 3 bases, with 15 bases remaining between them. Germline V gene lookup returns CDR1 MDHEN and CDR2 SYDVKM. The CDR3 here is CASRQEGEFYEQYF. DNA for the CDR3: TGTGCCAGCAGACAGGAAGGGGAATTCTACGAGCAGTACTTC.

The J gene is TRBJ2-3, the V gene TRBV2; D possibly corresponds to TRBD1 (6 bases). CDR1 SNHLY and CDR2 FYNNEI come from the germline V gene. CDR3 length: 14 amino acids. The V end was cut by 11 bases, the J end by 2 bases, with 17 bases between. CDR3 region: CAGPQGRVTDTQYF. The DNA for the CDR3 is TGTGCCGGCCCACAGGGACGTGTCACAGATACGCAGTATTTT.

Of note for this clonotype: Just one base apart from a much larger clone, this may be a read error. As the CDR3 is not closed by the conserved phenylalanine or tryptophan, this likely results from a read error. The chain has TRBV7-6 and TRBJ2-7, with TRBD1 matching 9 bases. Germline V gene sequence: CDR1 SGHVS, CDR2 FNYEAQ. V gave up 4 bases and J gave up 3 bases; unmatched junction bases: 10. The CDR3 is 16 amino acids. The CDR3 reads CASSSLGTGRDYEQYL. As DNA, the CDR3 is TGTGCCAGCAGCTCACTCGGGACAGGGAGGGACTACGAGCAGTACTTA.

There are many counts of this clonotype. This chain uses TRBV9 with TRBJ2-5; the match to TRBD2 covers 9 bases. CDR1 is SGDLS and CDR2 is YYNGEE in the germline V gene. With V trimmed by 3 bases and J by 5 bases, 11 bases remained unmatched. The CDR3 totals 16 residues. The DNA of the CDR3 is TGTGCCAGCAGCGGTTTCGCGGGAGGGCCCGGGGAGACCCAGTACTTC. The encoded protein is CASSGFAGGPGETQYF.

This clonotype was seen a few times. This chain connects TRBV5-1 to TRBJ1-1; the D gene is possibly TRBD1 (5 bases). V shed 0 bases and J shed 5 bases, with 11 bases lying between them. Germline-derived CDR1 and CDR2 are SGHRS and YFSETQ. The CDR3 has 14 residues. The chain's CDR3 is CASSLASSGTEAFF. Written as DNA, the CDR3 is TGCGCCAGCAGCTTGGCATCGTCAGGGACTGAAGCTTTCTTT.

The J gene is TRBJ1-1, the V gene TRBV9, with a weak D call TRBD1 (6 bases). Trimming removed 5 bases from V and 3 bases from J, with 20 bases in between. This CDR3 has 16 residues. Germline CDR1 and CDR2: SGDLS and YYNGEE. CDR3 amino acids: CASSTESRGGYTEAFF. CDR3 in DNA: TGTGCCAGCAGTACCGAATCGAGGGGGGGGTACACTGAAGCTTTCTTT.

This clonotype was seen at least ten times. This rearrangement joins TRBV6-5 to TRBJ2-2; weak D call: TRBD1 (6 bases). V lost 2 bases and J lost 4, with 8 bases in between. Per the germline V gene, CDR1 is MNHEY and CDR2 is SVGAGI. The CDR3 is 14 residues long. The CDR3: CASSYLDSTGELFF. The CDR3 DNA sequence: TGTGCCAGCAGTTACCTGGACAGCACCGGGGAGCTGTTTTTT.

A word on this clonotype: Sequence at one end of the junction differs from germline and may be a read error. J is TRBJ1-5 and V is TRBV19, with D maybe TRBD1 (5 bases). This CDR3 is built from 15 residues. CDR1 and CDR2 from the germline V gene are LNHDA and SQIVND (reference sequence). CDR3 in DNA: TGTGCCAGTAGCTGGGGACGGAGCTATAATCAGCGCCAGCATTTT. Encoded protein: CASSWGRSYNQRQHF.

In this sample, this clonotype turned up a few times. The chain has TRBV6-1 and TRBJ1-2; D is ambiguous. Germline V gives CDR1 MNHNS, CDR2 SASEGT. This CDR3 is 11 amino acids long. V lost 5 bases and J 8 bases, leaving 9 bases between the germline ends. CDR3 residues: CASSYLKGYTF. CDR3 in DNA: TGTGCCAGCAGTTATTTGAAGGGCTACACCTTC.

CDR3 residues: CASSLSGGGREWIDEQYF. The CDR3 DNA reads TGCGCCAGCAGCTTGTCTGGCGGAGGGCGGGAGTGGATCGACGAGCAGTACTTC. This sequence joins TRBV5-1 and TRBJ2-7; 7 bases are a match to TRBD2. The CDR3 extends over 18 amino acids. Per the germline V gene, CDR1 is SGHRS and CDR2 is YFSETQ. The V and J ends lost 1 base and 5 bases, in that order; junction bases with no gene match: 18.

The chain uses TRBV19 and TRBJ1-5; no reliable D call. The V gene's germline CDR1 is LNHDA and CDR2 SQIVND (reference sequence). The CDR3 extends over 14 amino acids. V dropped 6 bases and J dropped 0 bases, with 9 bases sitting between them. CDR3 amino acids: CASRERNSNQPQHF. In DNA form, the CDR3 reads TGTGCCAGTAGAGAGCGGAATAGCAATCAGCCCCAGCATTTT.

The CDR3: CASSYSGTGSSEQFF. Here the CDR3 DNA reads TGTGCCAGCAGTTACTCCGGGACAGGGTCGAGTGAGCAGTTCTTC. The rearrangement uses TRBV6-5 and TRBJ2-1, with 9 bases identical to TRBD1. Germline V gives CDR1 MNHEY, CDR2 SVGAGI. Trimming at V came to 0 bases and at J to 9 bases, leaving 6 bases not matched to a gene. This CDR3 comprises 15 residues.

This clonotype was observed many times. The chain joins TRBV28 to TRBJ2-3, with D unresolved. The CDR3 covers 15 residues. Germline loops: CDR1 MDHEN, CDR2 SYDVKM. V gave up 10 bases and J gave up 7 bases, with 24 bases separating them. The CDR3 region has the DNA TGTGCCACCCTGAACCGGGCCCTGTCCTCGAATACGCAGTATTTT. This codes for CATLNRALSSNTQYF.

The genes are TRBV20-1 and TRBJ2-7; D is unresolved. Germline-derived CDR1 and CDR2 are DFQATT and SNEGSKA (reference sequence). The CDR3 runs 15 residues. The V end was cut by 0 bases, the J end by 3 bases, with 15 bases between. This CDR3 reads CSARESAFAIYEQYF. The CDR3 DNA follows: TGCAGTGCTAGAGAATCAGCCTTTGCGATCTACGAGCAGTACTTC.

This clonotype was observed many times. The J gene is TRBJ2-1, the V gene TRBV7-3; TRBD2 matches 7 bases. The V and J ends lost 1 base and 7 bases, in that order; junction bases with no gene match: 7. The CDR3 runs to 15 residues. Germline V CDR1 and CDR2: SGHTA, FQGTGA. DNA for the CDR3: TGTGCCAGCAGCTTAATGAGTTCCGGGAGGAATGAGCAGTTCTTC. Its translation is CASSLMSSGRNEQFF.

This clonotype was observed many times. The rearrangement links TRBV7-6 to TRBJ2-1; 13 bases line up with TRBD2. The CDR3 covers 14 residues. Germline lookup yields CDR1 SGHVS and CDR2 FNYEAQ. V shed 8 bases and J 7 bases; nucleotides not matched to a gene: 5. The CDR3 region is CASRRTSGRNEQFF. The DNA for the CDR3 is TGTGCCAGCCGACGGACTAGCGGGAGAAATGAGCAGTTCTTC. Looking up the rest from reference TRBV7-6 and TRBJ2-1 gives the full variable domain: GAGVSQSPRYKVTKRGQDVALRCDPISGHVSLYWYRQALGQGPEFLTYFNYEAQQDKSGLPNDRFSAERPEGSISTLTIQRTEQRDSAMYRCASRRTSGRNEQFFGPGTRLTVL.